These T cell receptor beta chains were read from a single sample in a study of cytomegalovirus exposure and HLA in healthy donors. Measured with immunoSEQ multiplex PCR; TCRdb has only the in-frame clones, and not every one. The repertoire includes 180,000 or so clones, over 75% of them detected once, and over 2.5% sits in the top ten. The specimen was PBMCs. These receptors were collected from a female donor in good health and CMV-seronegative. Each CDR3 is given with its conserved first and last residue. A D gene is named only where the DNA matches it firmly. Some rows have no size entry. The others give once, few or many, or a class for an expanded clone.

CDR3 length	V gene	clone size	D gene	J gene	CDR3 DNA	CDR3 protein
12	TRBV7-9	few	TRBD2	TRBJ2-1	TGTGCAGAAGCGGCTAGCGGATCTGAGCAGTTCTTC	CAEAASGSEQFF
15	TRBV18	-	-	TRBJ2-1	TGTGCCAGCTCACCACCGCAGGGGCTAAGGGATGAGCAGTTCTTC	CASSPPQGLRDEQFF
15	TRBV19	-	TRBD1	TRBJ1-1	TGTGCCAGTAGTCTTTCGTGGACAGGGGACACTGAAGCTTTCTTT	CASSLSWTGDTEAFF
15	TRBV4-1	-	TRBD2	TRBJ2-5	TGCGCCAGCAGCCCGACAGCGGGAGTTTCAGAGACCCAGTACTTC	CASSPTAGVSETQYF
15	TRBV6-1	-	TRBD2	TRBJ2-7	TGTGCCAGCAGTGGCGGGAGGGCCTGGAGCTACGAGCAGTACTTC	CASSGGRAWSYEQYF
16	TRBV6-5	-	-	TRBJ2-2	TGTGCCAGCAGTTTTAGCAGGGTTTCGAACACCGGGGAGCTGTTTTTT	CASSFSRVSNTGELFF
13	TRBV30	-	TRBD1	TRBJ2-7	TGTGCAATTCCCGGGACAGCCTCATACGAGCAGTACTTC	CAIPGTASYEQYF
14	TRBV9	-	-	TRBJ2-5	TGTGCCAGCAGCGCGCCTTTCAGGGGAGAGACCCAGTACTTC	CASSAPFRGETQYF
14	TRBV6-5	few	TRBD2	TRBJ2-3	TGTGCCAGCAGTAGAGCGGGGAGCACAGATACGCAGTATTTT	CASSRAGSTDTQYF
16	TRBV7-3	few	TRBD2	TRBJ2-3	TGTGCCAGCAGCTTAACGGCGGGGGGGCCGGTAGATACGCAGTATTTT	CASSLTAGGPVDTQYF
13	TRBV5-1	-	TRBD1	TRBJ1-1	TGCGCCAGTCGCGGGACAGTGAACACTGAAGCTTTCTTT	CASRGTVNTEAFF
17	TRBV7-4	-	TRBD2	TRBJ2-7	TGTGCCAGCAGCTACCGGACTAGCGGGAGGATATTACGGGAGCAGTACTTC	CASSYRTSGRILREQYF
16	TRBV27	-	TRBD1	TRBJ1-2	TGTGCCAGCAGTTTAAAGGGGGCAGGGTACGGCTATGGCTACACCTTC	CASSLKGAGYGYGYTF
16	TRBV5-1	-	-	TRBJ2-7	TGCGCCAGCAGCTTGGAGGCCTCAGCAGGGTTGGGAGAGCAGTACTTC	CASSLEASAGLGEQYF
15	TRBV4-1	-	TRBD1	TRBJ2-7	TGCGCCAGCAGCCAAGTACAGGGGTTCCTACACGAGCAGTACTTC	CASSQVQGFLHEQYF
14	TRBV9	-	-	TRBJ2-1	TGTGCCAGCAGCGTTGAGGGGGTCTACAATGAGCAGTTCTTC	CASSVEGVYNEQFF
14	TRBV9	-	TRBD1	TRBJ1-1	TGTGCCAGCAGCGGAACACTCCGGGACAGGGTGGCTTTCTTT	CASSGTLRDRVAFF
11	TRBV2	few	TRBD1	TRBJ2-2	TGTGCCAGCAGGTGGACAGGGACGCTGTTTTTT	CASRWTGTLFF
16	TRBV27	-	TRBD1	TRBJ1-5	TGTGCCAGCAGTTTATTGGGAGACAGGGGGGATCAGCCCCAGCATTTT	CASSLLGDRGDQPQHF
15	TRBV6-5	few	TRBD1	TRBJ1-2	TGTGCCAGCAGTTACTGGGACAGGGGAAACTATGGCTACACCTTC	CASSYWDRGNYGYTF
13	TRBV6-4	-	-	TRBJ1-1	TGTGCCAGCAGTGTGGAGGTGAGCACTGAAGCTTTCTTT	CASSVEVSTEAFF
12	TRBV7-9	-	-	TRBJ1-1	TGTGCCAGCAGCAACGGTTGGAGTGAAGCTTTCTTT	CASSNGWSEAFF
16	TRBV16	-	-	TRBJ1-4	TGTGCCAGCAGCCAAACCCCCTCGGGGTTTGGTGAAAAACTGTTTTTT	CASSQTPSGFGEKLFF
13	TRBV7-2	few	-	TRBJ1-5	TGTGCCAGCAGCTTAAAGGGGGATCAGCCCCAGCATTTT	CASSLKGDQPQHF
15	TRBV7-8	few	-	TRBJ2-5	TGTGCCAGCAGCCAGGGGGGCAGGGGTGTGGAGACCCAGTACTTC	CASSQGGRGVETQYF
17	TRBV7-3	-	TRBD2	TRBJ2-7	TGTGCCAGCAGCCCACTTTTGCTAGCGGGCTTTACCTACGAGCAGTACTTC	CASSPLLLAGFTYEQYF
14	TRBV5-5	-	TRBD2	TRBJ2-7	TGTGCCAGCAGCTCACTTAGCGGGACCTACGAGCAGTACTTC	CASSSLSGTYEQYF
13	TRBV5-6	once	-	TRBJ2-3	TGTGCCAGCAGCTTGCCTCCCACAGATACGCAGTATTTT	CASSLPPTDTQYF
15	TRBV4-1	-	TRBD1	TRBJ1-5	TGCGCCAGCAGTCAGACAGGGGAGCGAGGTCAGCCCCAGCATTTT	CASSQTGERGQPQHF
15	TRBV28	-	TRBD1	TRBJ1-4	TGTGCCAGCAGTTTAGTTGGGACAGGGCGTGAAAAACTGTTTTTT	CASSLVGTGREKLFF
16	TRBV6-1	-	TRBD1	TRBJ1-2	TGTGCCAGCAGTGAACAGAGGAGGGGGCGAGGTTATGGCTACACCTTC	CASSEQRRGRGYGYTF
15	TRBV18	-	TRBD2	TRBJ2-1	TGTGCCAGCTCACTCGGACTAGCGGACTTGGATGAGCAGTTCTTC	CASSLGLADLDEQFF
16	TRBV11-2	-	-	TRBJ2-1	TGTGCCAGCAGCTTAGATTGGGGGGGCGCGTACAATGAGCAGTTCTTC	CASSLDWGGAYNEQFF
16	TRBV4-1	few	-	TRBJ2-3	TGCGCCAGCAGCCAAGCGCCTAGATTAAGGACAGATACGCAGTATTTT	CASSQAPRLRTDTQYF
17	TRBV9	-	-	TRBJ2-5	TGTGCCAGCCGGCCCGCCCAGGACACAAACTTCCAAGAGACCCAGTACTTC	CASRPAQDTNFQETQYF
15	TRBV5-1	few	-	TRBJ2-2	TGCGCCAGCAGCGGAGGGACGGAAAACACCGGGGAGCTGTTTTTT	CASSGGTENTGELFF
14	TRBV27	-	-	TRBJ2-7	TGTGCCAGCAGTTCCCGGATGGAAGGGAGGGAGCAGTACTTC	CASSSRMEGREQYF
16	TRBV4-3	-	TRBD1	TRBJ2-2	TGCGCCAGCAGCCCGGGGCTGACAGGGGACACCGGGGAGCTGTTTTTT	CASSPGLTGDTGELFF
14	TRBV27	-	TRBD1	TRBJ2-3	TGTGCCAGCGGTAGGACAGGCCCCGCGCATACGCAGTATTTT	CASGRTGPAHTQYF
15	TRBV14	-	-	TRBJ2-5	TGTGCCAGCAGCCATTGGCGGGCCTTCCAAGAGACCCAGTACTTC	CASSHWRAFQETQYF
14	TRBV29-1	-	TRBD1	TRBJ2-2	TGCAGCGTTCTCAGGACAGGGGGACTCGGGGAGCTGTTTTTT	CSVLRTGGLGELFF
15	TRBV6-5	-	-	TRBJ2-6	TGTGCCAGCAGTTACTGGGGCACCGGGGCCAACGTCCTGACTTTC	CASSYWGTGANVLTF
14	TRBV15	-	-	TRBJ1-3	TGTGCCACCAGCAGAGAACAGAGTATAAACACCATATATTTT	CATSREQSINTIYF
15	TRBV9	-	-	TRBJ1-6	TGTGCCAGCAGCGTCCAACAGGGAGTTGGGTCACCCCTCCACTTT	CASSVQQGVGSPLHF
13	TRBV28	-	TRBD1	TRBJ1-1	TGTGCCAGCAGTCCCTCAGACAGGGGTGAAGCTTTCTTT	CASSPSDRGEAFF
18	TRBV15	-	TRBD1	TRBJ2-6	TGTGCCACCAGCACCCGGTCGGGACAGAAGCTTGGGGCCAACGTCCTGACTTTC	CATSTRSGQKLGANVLTF
17	TRBV11-2	once	TRBD2	TRBJ2-3	TGTGCCAGCAGCTTAGTACCTAGCGGGGGGTGGACAGATACGCAGTATTTT	CASSLVPSGGWTDTQYF
16	TRBV28	-	TRBD1	TRBJ2-5	TGTGCCAGCATTCCCACCGGGACAGGGGGAGTGGAGACCCAGTACTTC	CASIPTGTGGVETQYF
16	TRBV6-1	-	TRBD1	TRBJ1-2	TGTGCCAGCAGTGAAGCCCTGACAGGGGCTAACTATGGCTACACCTTC	CASSEALTGANYGYTF
13	TRBV19	-	-	TRBJ2-1	TGTGCCAGTAGTATAACGAGCGGCGGGGAGCAGTTCTTC	CASSITSGGEQFF
13	TRBV9	-	-	TRBJ2-2	TGTGCCAGCAGCGTGGGAGGAGCCGGGGAGCTGTTTTTT	CASSVGGAGELFF
16	TRBV7-8	-	TRBD2	TRBJ2-3	TGTGCCAGCAGCCCAGGACTAGCGGGGAGCACAGATACGCAGTATTTT	CASSPGLAGSTDTQYF
15	TRBV5-4	-	-	TRBJ1-4	TGTGCCAGCAGCTTGGGTGGGGCTGATAATGAAAAACTGTTTTTT	CASSLGGADNEKLFF
12	TRBV7-6	-	-	TRBJ1-2	TGTGCCAGCAGCTTAGCAGGGGGTGGCTACACCTTC	CASSLAGGGYTF
14	TRBV14	-	TRBD1	TRBJ1-2	TGTGCCAGCAGTCACCTACAGGGGAACTATGGCTACACCTTC	CASSHLQGNYGYTF
16	TRBV19	-	TRBD1	TRBJ2-1	TGTGCCAGTAGTATAGGCACAGGGGTGCCCTACAATGAGCAGTTCTTC	CASSIGTGVPYNEQFF
18	TRBV9	-	-	TRBJ2-5	TGTGCCAGCAGCGTAGGAAACAGGGGGGGACGTTCTGAAGAGACCCAGTACTTC	CASSVGNRGGRSEETQYF